The 18 T cell receptor beta chains reported below all come from one sample, sequenced in a study of molecular identifiers for immune sequencing clone quantification. TCRdb re-derived calls from the PCR reads in MiXCR, one entry per CDR3 protein. This sample carries 15,000 to 20,000 distinct CDR3 sequences, 20% to 25% of them seen once, and the ten largest clones take 6% to 7%. The specimen was naive CD8+ T cells from blood, with Jurkat cell RNA spiked in. As for subset: FACS-sorted CD8+CD4-CCR7+CD45RA+ naive T cells. Receptor source: a human donor in good health. Some libraries in this study had Jurkat cell RNA spiked in.

Only a few counts were recorded for this clonotype. The chain combines TRBV4-3 with TRBJ2-2, with D unresolved. The CDR3 runs to 13 residues. CDR1 and CDR2 from the germline V gene are LGHNA and YSLEER. With 5 bases removed from V and 7 bases from J, the gap between germline ends came to 11 bases. The CDR3 DNA reads as TGCGCCAGCAGCGAGGACGGGCGCGGGGAGCTGTTTTTT. This gives the protein CASSEDGRGELFF.

This clonotype is medium-sized in the sample. The rearrangement uses TRBV5-1 and TRBJ2-1; D gene unclear. The CDR3 is 13 amino acids. Germline assignment: CDR1 SGHRS and CDR2 YFSETQ. Trimming pared 4 bases from V and 4 bases from J, leaving 9 bases between. The CDR3: CASSLLPYNEQFF. In nucleotides, the CDR3 is TGCGCCAGCAGCCTATTACCGTACAATGAGCAGTTCTTC. The whole variable domain, filled in from reference TRBV5-1 and TRBJ2-1, reads KAGVTQTPRYLIKTRGQQVTLSCSPISGHRSVSWYQQTPGQGLQFLFEYFSETQRNKGNFPGRFSGRQFSNSRSEMNVSTLELGDSALYLCASSLLPYNEQFFGPGTRLTVL.

This clonotype is termed medium-sized. The chain joins TRBV28 to TRBJ2-7; D is tentatively TRBD1 or TRBD2 (5 bases each). V was trimmed by 7 bases and J by 1 base, leaving 17 bases between them. The germline gives CDR1 MDHEN, CDR2 SYDVKM. This CDR3 has 15 amino acids. The CDR3 DNA is TGTGCCAGCACTTTGGCCGGGACGGCATCCTACGAGCAGTACTTC. Protein: CASTLAGTASYEQYF.

In its sample, this clonotype was seen many times. The V call is TRBV6-2 or TRBV6-3, the J call TRBJ1-5; D might be TRBD1 (5 bases). Germline assignment: CDR1 MNHEY and CDR2 SVGEGT. V dropped 6 bases and J dropped 1 base, with 10 bases sitting between them. CDR3 length equals 14 residues. The DNA for the CDR3 is TGTGCCAGCAGACCTAGACAGAGCAATCAGCCCCAGCATTTT. It encodes CASRPRQSNQPQHF.

This clonotype has more than one count but fewer than ten. V and J are TRBV4-2 and TRBJ2-2; 8 nucleotides agree with TRBD1. The V gene's germline CDR1 is LGHNA and CDR2 YNFKEQ. The trim removed 3 bases at V and 5 bases at J, leaving 5 bases unmatched. The CDR3 has 15 amino acids. CDR3 residues: CASSHGTGHTGELFF. CDR3 nucleotides: TGTGCCAGCAGCCACGGGACAGGCCATACCGGGGAGCTGTTTTTT.

This clonotype was counted at least ten times. The rearrangement links TRBV15 to TRBJ2-2; D is unresolved. The V gene's germline CDR1 is LNHNV and CDR2 YYDKDF (reference sequence). V lost 5 bases and J lost 7, with 8 bases in between. The CDR3 covers 12 residues. The CDR3 region is CATSGHLGELFF. CDR3 in DNA: TGTGCCACCAGCGGGCACCTCGGGGAGCTGTTTTTT.

The rearrangement links TRBV6-2 or TRBV6-3 to TRBJ1-3; the D is unclear. CDR3 size: 14 residues. CDR1 MNHEY and CDR2 SVGEGT come from the germline V gene. V was clipped by 2 bases and J by 0 bases, with 5 bases between them. The DNA for the CDR3 is TGTGCCAGCAGTTACGGGAGCTCTGGAAACACCATATATTTT. This gives the protein CASSYGSSGNTIYF.

This clonotype counts as medium-sized. The rearrangement links TRBV27 to TRBJ2-7; 7 nucleotides match TRBD2. The junction had 12 bases not matched to a gene; V was cut back by 7 bases and J by 6 bases. This CDR3 region has 14 residues. CDR1 and CDR2 (germline): MNHEY, SMNVEV (reference sequence). The CDR3 nucleotides read TGTGCCAGCATGTCGACTAGCTTTTTGGGCGAGCAGTACTTC. Encoded protein: CASMSTSFLGEQYF.

This clonotype was seen a handful of times. The V call is TRBV9, the J call TRBJ2-6; 8 nucleotides agree with TRBD1. V lost 1 base to trimming and J lost 14 bases; unmatched junction nucleotides: 2. The CDR3 has 12 residues. CDR1 and CDR2 (germline): SGDLS, YYNGEE. CDR3 residues: CASSVQGAILTF. CDR3 in DNA: TGTGCCAGCAGCGTACAGGGGGCGATCCTGACTTTC.

With regard to this clonotype: A read error may explain this, as a much larger clone is one base away. Lacking the conserved final phenylalanine or tryptophan, this CDR3 likely reflects a read error. The chain links TRBV28 to TRBJ2-5; D is uncertain. CDR1 MDHEN and CDR2 SYDVKM come from the germline V gene. V was cut by 6 bases and J by 1 base, with 9 bases left in between. There are 13 residues in the CDR3. The CDR3 here is CASRHGFQETQYS. CDR3 nucleotide sequence: TGTGCCAGCAGGCACGGGTTCCAAGAGACCCAGTACTCC.

As concerns this clonotype: A much larger clone differs from this one at a single base, so this may be a read error. The rearrangement uses TRBV21-1 and TRBJ2-7; the table's D gene call, TRBD1, was not cross checked with the DNA. TRBV21-1 is a documented pseudogene. This CDR3 has 17 amino acids. The DNA of the CDR3 is TGTGCCAGCAGCAAAGCCCAGGGGACTCGAGACTCCTACGAGCAGTACTTC. Protein: CASSKAQGTRDSYEQYF.

On this clonotype: A much larger clone sits a single nucleotide away, making a read error possible. This chain joins TRBV6-5 and TRBJ2-1, with D maybe TRBD2 (5 bases). The V and J ends lost 7 bases and 2 bases respectively, with 15 bases between them. The CDR3 runs to 15 residues. The germline CDR1 and CDR2 sequences are MNHEY and SVGAGI. CDR3 DNA: TGTGCCAGCAAGCACTGCTCCGGGGCCTACAATGAGCAGTTCTTC. It is translated as CASKHCSGAYNEQFF.

This clonotype is medium-sized. The chain has TRBV20-1 and TRBJ2-5, with TRBD1 identical over 9 bases. The CDR3 contains 16 residues. CDR1 and CDR2 from the germline V gene are DFQATT and SNEGSKA (reference sequence). J was trimmed by 5 bases and V by 1 base; bases with no gene match: 11. The CDR3 loop reads CSARALGQGRQETQYF. The CDR3 nucleotides read TGCAGTGCTAGAGCCCTGGGACAGGGAAGGCAGGAGACCCAGTACTTC.

This clonotype was observed at least ten times. The rearrangement links TRBV7-8 to TRBJ2-3; perhaps TRBD1 as D (5 bases). This CDR3 has 12 residues. V was pared by 8 bases and J by 8 bases, with 14 bases between. The germline V gene encodes CDR1 SGHVS and CDR2 FQNEAQ. CDR3 in DNA: TGTGCCAGCTTAGGGGCCTGGGGTACGCAGTATTTT. This gives the protein CASLGAWGTQYF.

This clonotype occurred many times. The chain links TRBV4-3 to TRBJ2-7; D remains unclear. The V end lost 6 bases, the J end lost 7 bases, and 22 bases lay between the germline ends. The CDR3 is 15 amino acids. Germline CDR1 LGHNA, CDR2 YSLEER. The CDR3 nucleotides read TGCGCCAGCAGTCCGCGAGAGGCCGGTAGCAGTGAGCAGTACTTC. Translation: CASSPREAGSSEQYF.

This clonotype is medium-sized (0.01 to 0.1%) within its sample. The CDR3: CASTDSVVYNEQFF. In nucleotides, the CDR3 is TGTGCCAGCACCGATTCCGTCGTCTACAATGAGCAGTTCTTC. The gene calls are TRBV6-2 or TRBV6-3 and TRBJ2-1, with unresolved D. The CDR3 totals 14 residues. Per germline, CDR1 MNHEY and CDR2 SVGEGT. Trimming left V 7 bases short and J 3 bases short, with 13 bases between.

There are a few counts of this clonotype. The chain couples TRBV11-2 to TRBJ2-1; D remains unclear. CDR3 size: 17 residues. Germline CDR1 SGHAT, CDR2 FQNNGV. Trimming took 1 base from V and 2 from J, leaving 15 bases between them. The CDR3 region has the DNA TGTGCCAGCAGCTTAGCATTCGGGTTACAGCCCTACAATGAGCAGTTCTTC. It yields the protein CASSLAFGLQPYNEQFF.

This clonotype was seen repeatedly, ten times or more. The chain employs TRBV4-2 and TRBJ2-1; D is unresolved. V was clipped by 4 bases and J by 0 bases, with 10 bases between them. This CDR3 has 15 residues. Germline V lookup: CDR1 LGHNA, CDR2 YNFKEQ. The chain's CDR3 is CASSPDSSSYNEQFF. CDR3 DNA sequence: TGTGCCAGCAGCCCAGACTCCAGCTCCTACAATGAGCAGTTCTTC.